These T cell receptor beta chains were read from a single sample in a study of PD-1 blockade in mismatch repair-deficient tumors. Profiled with immunoSEQ multiplex PCR; TCRdb holds only in-frame clones, not every one. Of approximately 9,400 clones listed, more than 80% are singletons. Source: PBMCs, taken about 48 weeks after starting pembrolizumab. These TCRs come from an adult with mismatch repair-deficient cancer. Both conserved end residues are part of each CDR3. D genes are given only for firm matches. Rows give clone size only sometimes, using once, few, many, or a class for an expanded clone.

>TRBV11-3|TRBD2|TRBJ2-1|-
CASSFGGEYNEQFF
TGTGCCAGCAGCTTCGGGGGGGAGTACAATGAGCAGTTCTTC
>TRBV4-2|-|TRBJ2-7|few
CASSQETGAREQYF
TGTGCCAGCAGCCAAGAAACGGGAGCAAGGGAGCAGTACTTC
>TRBV5-1|-|TRBJ1-1|-
CASSSGGRTLNTEAFF
TGCGCCAGCAGCTCGGGGGGTAGGACATTGAACACTGAAGCTTTCTTT
>TRBV7-6|-|TRBJ1-1|once
CASSLRDTNSEAFF
TGTGCCAGCAGCCTTCGGGACACCAACTCTGAAGCTTTCTTT
>TRBV6-4|TRBD2|TRBJ2-1|-
CASSPGTSGINEQFF
TGTGCCAGCAGTCCCGGGACTAGCGGGATAAATGAGCAGTTCTTC
>TRBV5-1|-|TRBJ2-2|-
CASSPRTGGVELFF
TGCGCCAGCAGCCCACGGACAGGAGGGGTGGAGCTGTTTTTT
>TRBV27|TRBD2|TRBJ2-1|-
CASIPGTSGTLGYNEQFF
TGTGCCAGCATTCCGGGGACTAGCGGGACCCTGGGGTACAATGAGCAGTTCTTC
>TRBV5-8|TRBD1|TRBJ2-1|once
CASSGGQGLVNEQFF
TGTGCCAGCAGCGGGGGACAGGGACTGGTCAATGAGCAGTTCTTC
>TRBV11-1|TRBD1|TRBJ1-2|-
CASSLVSGTGSGYTF
TGTGCCAGCAGCTTAGTTTCCGGGACAGGAAGCGGCTACACCTTC
>TRBV28|TRBD1|TRBJ2-7|-
CASSLRGFSSYEQYF
TGTGCCAGCAGTCTCAGGGGGTTCAGCTCCTACGAGCAGTACTTC
>TRBV5-1|TRBD2|TRBJ2-2|-
CASSLGTSDTGELFF
TGCGCCAGCAGCTTGGGGACTAGCGACACCGGGGAGCTGTTTTTT
>TRBV5-1|-|TRBJ2-3|-
CASRSGSPSTDTQYF
TGCGCCAGCAGATCGGGTTCACCATCCACAGATACGCAGTATTTT
>TRBV28|TRBD1|TRBJ2-1|-
CASRLQGARNEQFF
TGTGCCAGCAGGCTACAGGGGGCGCGAAATGAGCAGTTCTTC
>TRBV7-9|TRBD1|TRBJ1-3|-
CASSTGTGGFGNTIYF
TGTGCCAGCAGCACCGGGACAGGGGGCTTCGGAAACACCATATATTTT
>TRBV30|TRBD2|TRBJ2-1|-
CAWSRLAGGGEQFF
TGTGCCTGGAGTAGACTAGCGGGAGGGGGTGAGCAGTTCTTC
>TRBV7-3|-|TRBJ2-1|-
CASSLTRDSYNEQFF
TGTGCCAGCAGCTTAACGCGGGACTCCTACAATGAGCAGTTCTTC
>TRBV15|-|TRBJ2-5|-
CATSTHYRETQYF
TGTGCCACCAGCACGCACTACAGGGAGACCCAGTACTTC
>TRBV7-3|-|TRBJ2-3|once
CATAGASTDTQYF
TGTGCCACCGCGGGGGCTAGCACAGATACGCAGTATTTT
>TRBV5-6|-|TRBJ1-5|once
CASSLTNSNQPQHF
TGTGCCAGCAGCTTGACAAATAGCAATCAGCCCCAGCATTTT
>TRBV15|TRBD1|TRBJ1-4|-
CATTRDRGTANEKLFF
TGTGCCACCACGCGGGACAGGGGAACTGCTAATGAAAAACTGTTTTTT
>TRBV4-1|TRBD1|TRBJ2-7|-
CASSQQRDRVDEQYF
TGCGCCAGCAGCCAGCAACGGGACAGGGTGGACGAGCAGTACTTC
>TRBV28|TRBD2|TRBJ2-5|-
CASSFGFGRLAGVSGGTQYF
TGTGCCAGCAGTTTCGGCTTCGGGAGACTAGCGGGAGTCTCGGGAGGGACCCAGTACTTC
>TRBV6-1|TRBD2|TRBJ2-3|-
CASSDPAAGDGDTQYF
TGTGCCAGCAGTGACCCCGCAGCGGGAGACGGAGATACGCAGTATTTT
>TRBV30|TRBD1|TRBJ2-5|-
CAWSASGGQETQYF
TGTGCCTGGAGTGCTTCAGGGGGCCAAGAGACCCAGTACTTC
>TRBV6-5|TRBD1|TRBJ2-1|-
CASSKHRGYNEQFF
TGTGCCAGCAGTAAACACAGGGGGTACAATGAGCAGTTCTTC
>TRBV15|-|TRBJ2-7|once
CATSRDQVGAWAEQYF
TGTGCCACCAGCAGAGATCAGGTGGGGGCCTGGGCCGAGCAGTACTTC
>TRBV28|-|TRBJ2-1|-
CASRTDSYNEQFF
TGTGCCAGCAGGACAGATTCCTACAATGAGCAGTTCTTC
>TRBV2|-|TRBJ1-1|-
CASSTTGANTEAFF
TGTGCCAGCAGTACGACAGGAGCGAACACTGAAGCTTTCTTT
>TRBV29-1|TRBD1|TRBJ2-7|-
CSGRTGAEQYF
TGCAGCGGGAGAACAGGGGCCGAGCAGTACTTC
>TRBV6-1|-|TRBJ1-1|-
CASSELVNTEAFF
TGTGCCAGCAGTGAACTTGTGAACACTGAAGCTTTCTTT
>TRBV5-1|-|TRBJ2-3|-
CASKGTQESTDTQYF
TGCGCCAGCAAGGGGACTCAGGAGAGTACAGATACGCAGTATTTT
>TRBV12-5|-|TRBJ2-7|-
CASGSQGRFYEQYF
TGTGCTAGTGGTTCGCAGGGGCGGTTCTACGAGCAGTACTTC
>TRBV18|-|TRBJ2-3|-
CASSPTGADTQYF
TGTGCCAGCTCACCCACAGGAGCAGATACGCAGTATTTT